This T cell receptor beta chain was profiled in a study of OX40 agonist ivuxolimab in advanced cancers. Context from the whole study: The costimulatory receptor OX40 (CD134) was targeted by ivuxolimab, a fully human IgG2 agonistic monoclonal antibody. Intravenous ivuxolimab was administered to patients every 2 weeks at six dose levels: 0.01, 0.1, 0.3, 1.5, 3 and 10 mg/kg. Among the 50 to 55 dose-escalation patients, approximately 20 had hepatocellular carcinoma, 15 or so melanoma, 9 renal cell carcinoma and 9 head and neck cancer. In the dose-escalation cohort, 70% to 90% of patients were male, and the mean age was 60 years with a range of about 20 to 90. Prior anti-PD-1, anti-PD-L1 or anti-CTLA-4 therapy was permitted, and 40% to 50% of dose-escalation patients had received checkpoint inhibitors. Partial responses occurred in three dose-escalation patients, of whom one had hepatocellular carcinoma and two had cutaneous melanoma. Peripheral TCRbeta sequencing was intended to test whether TCR sequence diversity was altered and clonal T-cell expansion was caused by ivuxolimab. The paper covers the monotherapy dose-escalation part of the phase I ivuxolimab trial, which included N of about 51 patients. Overall study outcomes, separate from this receptor: At doses of 0.1 to 3.0 mg/kg, clonal expansion of both CD4+ and CD8+ blood T cells was observed from baseline to week 6. After ivuxolimab, more expanded clones were found on average in CD8+ T cells than in CD4+ T cells. In the 0.1-3.0 mg/kg groups, partial responders were among the patients with the lowest normalized peripheral clonal expansion, particularly in CD8+ T cells. Antigen specificity was not determined for the clonally expanded peripheral T cells. Low levels of normalized T-cell clonal expansion were also seen in some patients who did not respond.

For sequencing of the TCRbeta CDR3 region, genomic DNA was extracted from the sorted cells. The immunoSEQ Assay was used for sequencing of TCRbeta CDR3 regions. TCRdb stores this immuneACCESS table with in-frame sequences only. Part of the clones is absent; in the studies checked, under half of the shortfall reflects unresolved V genes, and no reason is known for the rest. The sample table contains some 60,000 clones; only one count was recorded for 84% of them. Around 25% of the sample goes to the ten largest clones. Counted from cysteine to phenylalanine, this CDR3 has 15 amino acids. Kept here is only the CDR3 DNA, which spans 45 bases and is read in frame from base 1. The V end gives up 6 bases and the J end 4 bases, leaving 11 bases in the junction not matched to a gene. Sequences SNHLY (CDR1) and FYNNEI (CDR2) are obtained from the germline V gene. This clone was observed a handful of times. Its antigen has not been determined. Nothing much larger sits one base from this clone, and base qualities are not available.

Patients with autoimmune disease history or receiving systemic immunosuppression were excluded from the trial. Peripheral blood for TCR sequencing was collected from all dose cohorts at baseline, on cycle 4 day 1, and on cycle 7 day 1. Samples came from an open-label, multicenter, first-in-human phase I dose-escalation trial of ivuxolimab. Adults with locally advanced or metastatic melanoma, renal cell, hepatocellular, or head and neck squamous cell carcinoma were enrolled in the trial. Before TCR sequencing, CD4+ and CD8+ T cells were separately sorted from peripheral blood. The sequence links TRBV2 to TRBJ1-1; 7 bases in between match TRBD1. The clonotype originates from an adult with an advanced solid tumor such as melanoma, head and neck, liver or kidney cancer. Sequenced material: CD4+ or CD8+ T cells sorted from blood, taken in a trial of the OX40 agonist ivuxolimab. Here is the DNA: TGTGCCAGCAGCCTGGGACAGAGGGTCAGCACTGAAGCTTTCTTT. Its product reads: CASSLGQRVSTEAFF.